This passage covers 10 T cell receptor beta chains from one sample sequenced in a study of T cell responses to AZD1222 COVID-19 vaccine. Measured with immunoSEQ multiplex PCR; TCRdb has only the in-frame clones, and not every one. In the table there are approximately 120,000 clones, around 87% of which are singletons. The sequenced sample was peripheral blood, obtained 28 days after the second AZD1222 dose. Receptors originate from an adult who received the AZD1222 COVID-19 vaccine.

CDR3 protein: CASSQHRTSGGYNEQFF. As DNA, the CDR3 is TGTGCCAGCAGCCAACACAGGACTAGCGGGGGATACAATGAGCAGTTCTTC. The V gene is TRBV4-2, the J gene TRBJ2-1, with 13 bases fitting TRBD2. J lost 4 bases, V lost 2 bases, and 5 bases had no gene match. Germline V gene lookup returns CDR1 LGHNA and CDR2 YNFKEQ. The CDR3 loop spans 17 amino acids.

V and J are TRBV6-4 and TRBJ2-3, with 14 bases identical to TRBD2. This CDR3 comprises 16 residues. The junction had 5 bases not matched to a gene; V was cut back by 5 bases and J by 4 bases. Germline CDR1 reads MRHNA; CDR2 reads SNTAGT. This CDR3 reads CASSRTSGGTPDTQYF. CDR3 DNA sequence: TGTGCCAGCAGTAGGACTAGCGGGGGGACCCCAGATACGCAGTATTTT.

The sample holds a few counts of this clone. The CDR3 nucleotides are TGTGCCAGCAGTTGGGGACAGAGCAATCAGCCCCAGCATTTT. Protein: CASSWGQSNQPQHF. V gene TRBV2 combines with J gene TRBJ1-5, with 7 bases lining up with TRBD1. V was pared by 5 bases and J by 1 base, with 2 bases of the junction left unmatched. Germline CDR1 and CDR2: SNHLY and FYNNEI. This CDR3 is 14 amino acids long.

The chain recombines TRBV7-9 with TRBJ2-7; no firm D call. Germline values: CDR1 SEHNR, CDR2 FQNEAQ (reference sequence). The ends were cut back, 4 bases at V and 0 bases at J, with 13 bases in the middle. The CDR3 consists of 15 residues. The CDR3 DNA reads TGTGCCAGCAGCTCTAACAGTGGTTACTCCTACGAGCAGTACTTC. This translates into CASSSNSGYSYEQYF.

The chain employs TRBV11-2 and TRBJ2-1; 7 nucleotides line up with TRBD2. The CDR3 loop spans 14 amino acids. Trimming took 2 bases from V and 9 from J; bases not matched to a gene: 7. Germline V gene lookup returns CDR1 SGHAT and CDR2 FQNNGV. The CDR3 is CASSLRSSGGEQFF. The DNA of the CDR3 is TGTGCCAGCAGCTTAAGGTCTAGCGGCGGTGAGCAGTTCTTC.

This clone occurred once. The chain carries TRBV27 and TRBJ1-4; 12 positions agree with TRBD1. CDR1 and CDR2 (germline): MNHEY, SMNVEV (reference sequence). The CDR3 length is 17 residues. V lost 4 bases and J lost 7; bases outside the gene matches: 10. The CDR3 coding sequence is TGTGCCAGCAGTTCAGGGACAGGGGGCGCGGGGCTTGAAAAACTGTTTTTT. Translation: CASSSGTGGAGLEKLFF.

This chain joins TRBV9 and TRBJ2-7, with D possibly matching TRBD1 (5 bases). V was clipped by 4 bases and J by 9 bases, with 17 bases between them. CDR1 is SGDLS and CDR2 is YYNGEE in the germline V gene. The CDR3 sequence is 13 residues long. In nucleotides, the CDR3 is TGTGCCAGCAGCCTTCTCAGACAGTATGGGCAGTACTTC. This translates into CASSLLRQYGQYF.

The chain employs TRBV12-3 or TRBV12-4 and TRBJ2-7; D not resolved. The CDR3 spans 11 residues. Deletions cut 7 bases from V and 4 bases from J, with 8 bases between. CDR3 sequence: CASKDAYEQYF. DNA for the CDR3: TGTGCCAGCAAAGACGCTTACGAGCAGTACTTC.

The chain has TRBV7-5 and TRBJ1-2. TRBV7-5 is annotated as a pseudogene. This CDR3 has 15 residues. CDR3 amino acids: CARTTPVGSNYGYTF. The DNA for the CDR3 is TGTGCCAGAACCACCCCGGTGGGTTCAAACTATGGCTACACCTTC.

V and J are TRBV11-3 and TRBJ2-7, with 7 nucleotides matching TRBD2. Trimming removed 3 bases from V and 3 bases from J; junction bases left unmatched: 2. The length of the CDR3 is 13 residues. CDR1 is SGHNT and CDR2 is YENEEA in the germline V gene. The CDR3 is CASSLSSGYEQYF. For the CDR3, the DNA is TGTGCCAGCAGCTTGTCTAGCGGCTACGAGCAGTACTTC. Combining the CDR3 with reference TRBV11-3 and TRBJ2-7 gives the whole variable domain EAGVVQSPRYKIIEKKQPVAFWCNPISGHNTLYWYLQNLGQGPELLIRYENEEAVDDSQLPKDRFSAERLKGVDSTLKIQPAELGDSAVYLCASSLSSGYEQYFGPGTRLTVT.